The 15 T cell receptor beta chains given below trace back to one sample, sequenced in a study of Ad26.COV2.S vaccination and SARS-CoV-2 variants. Assay: immunoSEQ multiplex PCR; the TCRdb copy retains only in-frame clones and omits some. The table has 85,000 to 120,000 clones, around 82% seen once; the top ten hold roughly 17%. Here the sequenced sample was peripheral blood, taken after recovery from COVID-19. The receptors here all came from a human donor who had recovered from COVID-19.

The rearrangement joins TRBV28 to TRBJ2-3; D remains unclear. CDR3 size: 14 residues. V shed 6 bases and J shed 9 bases, with 19 bases lying between them. Germline CDR1 reads MDHEN; CDR2 reads SYDVKM. In DNA, the CDR3 is TGTGCCAGCAGGAAGCAAGGCGCCCAAGCAACGCAGTATTTT. Its translation: CASRKQGAQATQYF.

This chain links TRBV5-1 with TRBJ1-3; D uncertain. The CDR3 has 15 residues. Trimming left V 0 bases short and J 4 bases short, with 11 bases between. Looked up from germline, CDR1 is SGHRS and CDR2 is YFSETQ. CDR3 sequence (DNA): TGCGCCAGCAGCTTGGAGATGACATCCGGAAACACCATATATTTT. Amino acid sequence: CASSLEMTSGNTIYF.

The CDR3 protein is CASSLEEITGPFF. The CDR3 DNA reads TGTGCCAGCAGCTTAGAAGAGATTACAGGCCCGTTCTTC. The chain links TRBV11-2 to TRBJ2-1, with D maybe TRBD1 (5 bases). The CDR3 runs 13 residues. Germline loops: CDR1 SGHAT, CDR2 FQNNGV. The ends were cut back, 0 bases at V and 15 bases at J, with 15 bases in the middle.

The CDR3 DNA sequence: TGTGCCAGCAGCTTTATAGGGAGTATCGACGAGCAGTACTTC. This codes for CASSFIGSIDEQYF. V gene TRBV5-5 combines with J gene TRBJ2-7; maybe TRBD2 (5 bases). The CDR3 is made up of 14 amino acids. In germline, CDR1 is SGHKS, CDR2 YYEKEE (reference sequence). V lost 2 bases to trimming and J lost 5 bases, with 14 bases between them.

The genes are TRBV9 and TRBJ1-5; 7 bases match TRBD1. The CDR3 is 17 amino acids. Trimming cost V 0 bases and J 0 bases; bases outside gene matches: 6. Germline values: CDR1 SGDLS, CDR2 YYNGEE. The CDR3 coding sequence is TGTGCCAGCAGCGTAGCAGCAGGGGGATATAGCAATCAGCCCCAGCATTTT. It yields the protein CASSVAAGGYSNQPQHF.

This clone has more than one count but fewer than ten. The chain has TRBV28 and TRBJ1-5; no definite D call. Germline values: CDR1 MDHEN, CDR2 SYDVKM. The CDR3 extends over 17 amino acids. V dropped 2 bases and J dropped 5 bases, with 19 bases sitting between them. The CDR3 region is CASSLPSTPIFDQPQHF. Written as DNA, the CDR3 is TGTGCCAGCAGTTTACCCTCAACGCCTATCTTTGATCAGCCCCAGCATTTT.

This clone was picked up a small number of times. The chain couples TRBV2 to TRBJ1-6; D is unresolved. The CDR3 consists of 15 residues. The germline V gene has CDR1 SNHLY and CDR2 FYNNEI. The germline V and J ends were trimmed by 6 bases and 5 bases, with 14 bases remaining between them. Here the CDR3 DNA reads TGTGCCAGCAGGCAGGCTCTTCGGGATAATTCACCCCTCCACTTT. Its translation: CASRQALRDNSPLHF.

This rearrangement joins TRBV5-6 to TRBJ2-3; D remains unclear. This CDR3 contains 13 residues. Germline values: CDR1 SGHDT, CDR2 YYEEEE. The V end was cut by 2 bases, the J end by 0 bases, with 4 bases between. CDR3 sequence reads: CASSFGSTDTQYF. The DNA of the CDR3 is TGTGCCAGCAGCTTTGGGAGCACAGATACGCAGTATTTT.

The chain uses TRBV25-1 and TRBJ2-7, with D possibly being TRBD2 (5 bases). V was pared by 1 base and J by 5 bases, with 15 bases between. Germline values: CDR1 MGHDK, CDR2 SYGVNS. The CDR3 has 15 residues. CDR3 in DNA: TGTGCCAGCAGTGAATCGGGTCGGGCGGGTGACGAGCAGTACTTC. Protein sequence: CASSESGRAGDEQYF.

The V call is TRBV6-5, the J call TRBJ1-2; maybe TRBD1 (5 bases). From germline, CDR1 is MNHEY and CDR2 SVGAGI. Trimming left V 10 bases short and J 1 base short, with 16 bases between. The CDR3 is 14 residues long. The CDR3 sequence is CATLAGESNYGYTF. The CDR3 DNA is TGTGCCACGCTTGCGGGGGAGAGTAACTATGGCTACACCTTC.

Here the CDR3 reads CASSVRQGDNGYTF. Written as DNA, the CDR3 is TGTGCCAGCAGCGTGAGACAGGGCGATAATGGCTACACCTTC. The rearrangement joins TRBV9 to TRBJ1-2; 7 bases agree with TRBD1. V shed 2 bases, J shed 6 bases, and the junction held 7 bases outside the gene matches. The CDR3 contains 14 residues. In germline, CDR1 is SGDLS, CDR2 YYNGEE.

The genes are TRBV7-9 and TRBJ1-2; possibly TRBD1 for D (5 bases). This CDR3 contains 15 residues. Germline V gene lookup returns CDR1 SEHNR and CDR2 FQNEAQ (reference sequence). Trimming removed 1 base from V and 8 bases from J, with 17 bases in between. CDR3 amino acids: CASSLGPGIPRGYTF. CDR3 DNA: TGTGCCAGCAGCTTAGGGCCAGGGATCCCTAGGGGCTACACCTTC.

This clone was counted many times. The gene calls are TRBV11-2 and TRBJ1-6; TRBD1 is a possible D gene (5 bases). Trimming took 3 bases from V and 6 from J, leaving 12 bases between them. Germline CDR1 reads SGHAT; CDR2 reads FQNNGV. This CDR3 region has 15 residues. The CDR3 DNA reads as TGTGCCAGCAGCTTGCGTGGGGCAAGTAATTCACCCCTCCACTTT. Its translation is CASSLRGASNSPLHF.

This chain joins TRBV6-5 and TRBJ1-6; D might be TRBD1 (6 bases). Trimming left V 0 bases short and J 5 bases short, with 8 bases between. Germline V gene sequence: CDR1 MNHEY, CDR2 SVGAGI. This CDR3 is 15 amino acids long. CDR3 DNA: TGTGCCAGCAGTTACTCGGGACACGATAATTCACCCCTCCACTTT. Its protein is CASSYSGHDNSPLHF.

V usage is TRBV9 and J usage is TRBJ2-1, with 9 bases aligning to TRBD2. CDR1 SGDLS and CDR2 YYNGEE come from the germline V gene. The CDR3 contains 19 residues. V was pared by 4 bases and J by 0 bases, with 14 bases of the junction left unmatched. The CDR3 DNA reads as TGTGCCAGCAGCTCAGGCGGGCTAGCGGGGCCGAGCTCCTACAATGAGCAGTTCTTC. The encoded protein is CASSSGGLAGPSSYNEQFF.